The source of this T cell receptor beta chain is a study of T cell changes during pregnancy in multiple sclerosis. Using immunoSEQ multiplex PCR, the repertoire was profiled, and TCRdb retains in-frame clones only, with some absent. The repertoire holds approximately 20,000 clones, with roughly 88% as singletons. The clonotype originates from a female donor in good health, enrolled as a control in a pregnancy study. The sequencing here drew on CD8+ T cells from peripheral blood mononuclear cells, taken in the third trimester of pregnancy.

The CDR3 coding sequence is TGTGCCAGCAGGGCGGAGGGGCCGCCGGCCACCGGGGAGCTGTTTTTT. This codes for CASRAEGPPATGELFF. The chain carries TRBV5-4 and TRBJ2-2; a weak D match, TRBD2 (6 bases). Trimming removed 5 bases from V and 4 bases from J, with 18 bases in between. The CDR3 loop spans 16 amino acids. CDR1 and CDR2 (germline): SGHNT, YYREEE (reference sequence).